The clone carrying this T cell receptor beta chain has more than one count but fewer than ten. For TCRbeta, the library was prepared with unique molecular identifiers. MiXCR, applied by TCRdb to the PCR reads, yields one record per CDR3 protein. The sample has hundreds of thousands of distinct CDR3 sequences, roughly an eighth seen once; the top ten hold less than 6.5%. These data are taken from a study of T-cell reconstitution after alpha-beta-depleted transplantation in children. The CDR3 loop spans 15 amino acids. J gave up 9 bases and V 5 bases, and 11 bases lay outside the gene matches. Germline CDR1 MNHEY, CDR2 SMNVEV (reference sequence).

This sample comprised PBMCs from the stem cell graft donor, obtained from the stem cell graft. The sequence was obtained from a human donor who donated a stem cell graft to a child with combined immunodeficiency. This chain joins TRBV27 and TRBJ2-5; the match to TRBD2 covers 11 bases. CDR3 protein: CASSPSISGGAAQYF. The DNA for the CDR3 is TGTGCCAGCAGTCCGTCGATTAGCGGGGGGGCCGCCCAGTACTTC.